This T cell receptor (beta chain) originates from a study of blood T cell repertoires in COVID-19. Background on the study: Acute-phase and convalescent COVID-19 samples originated in the United States, Italy and Spain. The analysed material was cDNA or gDNA that came from T cells, B-cell-depleted T cells, or PBMCs.

The CDR3 runs to 13 residues. V shed 4 bases and J 6 bases; nucleotides not matched to a gene: 4. Germline loops: CDR1 SGDLS, CDR2 YYNGEE. Per the authors' pipeline: Amplification of reference gene primers provided the estimated nucleated cell counts. Libraries were prepared by immunoSEQ multiplex PCR; TCRdb keeps only in-frame clonotypes and omits some of them. The D gene and trimming were derived from the DNA, and the V and J assignments and clone size from that table. The table has about 160,000 clones, about 85% seen once. Sequencing was carried out using peripheral blood. The receptor comes from a man aged 40-50 years with acute or convalescent COVID-19. The V and J genes are TRBV9 and TRBJ2-1; TRBD2 aligns across 7 bases. The CDR3 sequence is CASSSRGSNEQFF. For the CDR3, the DNA is TGTGCCAGCAGCTCGCGGGGGTCCAATGAGCAGTTCTTC.